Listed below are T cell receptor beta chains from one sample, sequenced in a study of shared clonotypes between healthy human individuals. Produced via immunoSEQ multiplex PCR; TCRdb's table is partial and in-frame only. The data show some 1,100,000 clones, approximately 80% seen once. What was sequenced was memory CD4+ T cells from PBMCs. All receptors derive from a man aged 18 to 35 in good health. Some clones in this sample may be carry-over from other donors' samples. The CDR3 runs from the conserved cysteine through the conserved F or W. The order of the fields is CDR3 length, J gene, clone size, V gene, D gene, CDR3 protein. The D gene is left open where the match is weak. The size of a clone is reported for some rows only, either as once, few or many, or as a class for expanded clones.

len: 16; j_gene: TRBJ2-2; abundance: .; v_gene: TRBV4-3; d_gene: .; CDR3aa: CASSQETLASTGELFF
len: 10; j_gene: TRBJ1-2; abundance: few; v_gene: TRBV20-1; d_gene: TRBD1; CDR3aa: CSGDRGGYTF
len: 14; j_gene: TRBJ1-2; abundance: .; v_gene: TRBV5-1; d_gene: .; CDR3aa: CASSRDASLGGYTF
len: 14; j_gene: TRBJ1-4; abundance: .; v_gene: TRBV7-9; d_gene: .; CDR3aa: CASNSRATNEKLFF
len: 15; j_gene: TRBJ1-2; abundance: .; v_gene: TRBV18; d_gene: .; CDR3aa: CASSNRADSGYGYTF
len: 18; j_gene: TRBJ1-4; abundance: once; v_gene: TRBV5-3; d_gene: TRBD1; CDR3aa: CAILPPGQGAGKNEKLFF
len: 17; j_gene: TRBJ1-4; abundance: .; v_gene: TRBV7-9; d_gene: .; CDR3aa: CASSLDPHGTKEEKLFF
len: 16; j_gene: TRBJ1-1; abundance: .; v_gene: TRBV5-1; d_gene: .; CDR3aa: CASSLFQGLVNTEAFF
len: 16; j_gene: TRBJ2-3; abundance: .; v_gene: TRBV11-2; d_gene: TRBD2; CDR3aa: CASSATSGRVTDTQYF
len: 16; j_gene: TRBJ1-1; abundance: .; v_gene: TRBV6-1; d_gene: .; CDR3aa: CASSEGSVGVPRGAFF
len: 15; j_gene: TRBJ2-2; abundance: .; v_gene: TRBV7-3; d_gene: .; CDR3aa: CASSLPGVGYGELFF
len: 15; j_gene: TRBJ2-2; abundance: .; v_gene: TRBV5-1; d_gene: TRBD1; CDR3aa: CASSTDRGGTGELFF
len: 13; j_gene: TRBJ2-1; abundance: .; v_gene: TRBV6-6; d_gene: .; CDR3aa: CASRLLERDEQFF
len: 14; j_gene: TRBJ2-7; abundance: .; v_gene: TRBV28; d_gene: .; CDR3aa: CASTLRTDAYEQYF
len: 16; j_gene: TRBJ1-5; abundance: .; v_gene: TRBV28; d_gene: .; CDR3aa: CASSLWSGVVNQPQHF
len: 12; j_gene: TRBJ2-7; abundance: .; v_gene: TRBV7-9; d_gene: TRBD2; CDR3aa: CASSLTAGEQYF
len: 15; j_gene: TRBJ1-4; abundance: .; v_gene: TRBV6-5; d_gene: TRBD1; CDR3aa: CASSLEGQGDEKLFF
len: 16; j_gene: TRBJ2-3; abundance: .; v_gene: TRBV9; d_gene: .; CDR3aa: CASSRSGSEFTDTQYF
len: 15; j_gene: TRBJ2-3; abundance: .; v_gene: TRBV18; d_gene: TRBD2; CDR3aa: CASSRTSGSSDTQYF
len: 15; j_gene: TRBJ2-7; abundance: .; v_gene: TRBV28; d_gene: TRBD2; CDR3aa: CASSTPAGGPGEQYF
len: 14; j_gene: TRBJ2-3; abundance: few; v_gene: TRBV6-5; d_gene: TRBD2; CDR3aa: CASQPSGSTDTQYF
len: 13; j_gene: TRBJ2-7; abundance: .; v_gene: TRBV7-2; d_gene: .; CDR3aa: CASSLKHSYEQYF
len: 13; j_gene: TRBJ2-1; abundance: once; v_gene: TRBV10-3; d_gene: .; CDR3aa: CAIRRGGYSEQFF
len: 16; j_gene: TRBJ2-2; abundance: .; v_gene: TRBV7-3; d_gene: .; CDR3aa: CASSLYGQENTGELFF
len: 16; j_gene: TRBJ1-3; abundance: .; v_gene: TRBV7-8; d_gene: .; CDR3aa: CASSFPGRSSGNTIYF
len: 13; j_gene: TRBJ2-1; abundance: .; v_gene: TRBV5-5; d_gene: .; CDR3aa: CASSAGDHNEQFF
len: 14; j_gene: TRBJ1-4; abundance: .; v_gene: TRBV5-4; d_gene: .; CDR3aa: CASSRAALGEKLFF
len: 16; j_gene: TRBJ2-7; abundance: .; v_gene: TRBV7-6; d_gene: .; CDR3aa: CASSLGVNRALDEQYF
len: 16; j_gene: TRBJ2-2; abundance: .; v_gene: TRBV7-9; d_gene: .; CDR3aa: CASSPGPWMNTGELFF
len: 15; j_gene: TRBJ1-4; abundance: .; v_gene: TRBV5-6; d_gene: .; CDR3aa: CASSLAGQGGEKLFF
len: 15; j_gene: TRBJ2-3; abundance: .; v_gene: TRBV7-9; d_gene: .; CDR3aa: CASSLGSTSRDTQYF
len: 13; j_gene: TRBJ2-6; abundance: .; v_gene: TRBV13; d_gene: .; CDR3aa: CASTLFGANVLTF
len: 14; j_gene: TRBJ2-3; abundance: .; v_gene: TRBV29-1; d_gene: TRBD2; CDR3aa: CSADSTSESDTQYF
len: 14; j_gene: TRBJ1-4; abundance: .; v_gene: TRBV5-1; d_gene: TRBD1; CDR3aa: CASKDRAANEKLFF
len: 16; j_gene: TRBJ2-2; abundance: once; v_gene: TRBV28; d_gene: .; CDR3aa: CASRAYPAGLTGELFF
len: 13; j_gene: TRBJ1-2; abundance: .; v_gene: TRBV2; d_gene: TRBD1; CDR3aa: CASSEKGARGYTF
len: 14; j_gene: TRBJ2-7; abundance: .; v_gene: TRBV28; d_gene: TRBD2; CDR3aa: CASSSPSGRTEQYF
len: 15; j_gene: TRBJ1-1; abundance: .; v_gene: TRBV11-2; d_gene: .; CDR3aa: CASSKGGGADTEAFF
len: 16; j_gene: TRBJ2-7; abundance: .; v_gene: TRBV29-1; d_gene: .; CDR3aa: CSVAVGWQGSSYEQYF
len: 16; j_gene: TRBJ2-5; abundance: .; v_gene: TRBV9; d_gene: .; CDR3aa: CASIPPPVRGQETQYF
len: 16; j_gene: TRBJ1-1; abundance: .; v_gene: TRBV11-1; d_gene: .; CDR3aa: CASSPRLFSKNTEAFF
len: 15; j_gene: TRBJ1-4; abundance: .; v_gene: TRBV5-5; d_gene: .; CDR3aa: CASSLGASSGEKLFF
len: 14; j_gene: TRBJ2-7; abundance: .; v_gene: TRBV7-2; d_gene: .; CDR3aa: CASSLRGSLYEQYF
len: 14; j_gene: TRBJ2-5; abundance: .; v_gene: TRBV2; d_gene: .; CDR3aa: CASSPTGEGETQYF
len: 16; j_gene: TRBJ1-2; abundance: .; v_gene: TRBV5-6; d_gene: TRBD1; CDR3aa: CASSWGTGGSNYGYTF
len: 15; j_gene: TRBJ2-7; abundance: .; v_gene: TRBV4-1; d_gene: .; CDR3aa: CASSQGPGGSYEQYF
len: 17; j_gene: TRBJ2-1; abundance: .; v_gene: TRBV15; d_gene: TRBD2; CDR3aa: CATSRKLGLARYNEQFF
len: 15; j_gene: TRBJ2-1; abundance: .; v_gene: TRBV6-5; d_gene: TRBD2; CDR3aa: CASSYRLAGVDEQFF
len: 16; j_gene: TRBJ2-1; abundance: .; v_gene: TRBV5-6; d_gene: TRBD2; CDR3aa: CASSLGLAGKYNEQFF
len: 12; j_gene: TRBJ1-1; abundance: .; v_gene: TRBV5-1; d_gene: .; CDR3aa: CASSLEDRKAFF
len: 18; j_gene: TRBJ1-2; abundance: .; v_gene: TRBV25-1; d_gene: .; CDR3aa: CASSESRWGERNYYGYTF
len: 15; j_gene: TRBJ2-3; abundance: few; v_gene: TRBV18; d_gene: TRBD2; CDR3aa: CASSRTSGSTDTQYF
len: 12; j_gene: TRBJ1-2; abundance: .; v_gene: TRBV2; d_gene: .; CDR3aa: CASSVQGGGYTF
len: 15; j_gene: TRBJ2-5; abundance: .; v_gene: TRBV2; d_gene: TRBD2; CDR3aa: CASSGTSGREETQYF